This TCR beta chain was sequenced in a study of blood T cell repertoires in COVID-19. In the original analysis: Quantification of nucleated cells was approximated via reference gene primer amplification. TCRdb's copy holds only in-frame clones and misses some; the assay was immunoSEQ multiplex PCR. V and J calls and clone size are given by that table; D and trimming were obtained from the DNA. The repertoire holds approximately 200,000 clones, with approximately 85% as singletons. Germline V gives CDR1 SGHRS, CDR2 YFSETQ. V lost 0 bases to trimming and J lost 7 bases, with 16 bases between them. CDR3 length equals 15 residues.

The V gene is TRBV5-1, the J gene TRBJ1-2; D possibly corresponds to TRBD1 (6 bases). The source material was peripheral blood. The sequence derives from a human donor with active or convalescent COVID-19. The donor label of this sample is uncertain. CDR3 region: CASSLDGGALGGYTF. The CDR3 nucleotides are TGCGCCAGCAGCTTGGATGGGGGCGCGCTGGGTGGCTACACCTTC. The full variable domain, rest sourced from reference TRBV5-1 and TRBJ1-2, is KAGVTQTPRYLIKTRGQQVTLSCSPISGHRSVSWYQQTPGQGLQFLFEYFSETQRNKGNFPGRFSGRQFSNSRSEMNVSTLELGDSALYLCASSLDGGALGGYTFGSGTRLTVV.